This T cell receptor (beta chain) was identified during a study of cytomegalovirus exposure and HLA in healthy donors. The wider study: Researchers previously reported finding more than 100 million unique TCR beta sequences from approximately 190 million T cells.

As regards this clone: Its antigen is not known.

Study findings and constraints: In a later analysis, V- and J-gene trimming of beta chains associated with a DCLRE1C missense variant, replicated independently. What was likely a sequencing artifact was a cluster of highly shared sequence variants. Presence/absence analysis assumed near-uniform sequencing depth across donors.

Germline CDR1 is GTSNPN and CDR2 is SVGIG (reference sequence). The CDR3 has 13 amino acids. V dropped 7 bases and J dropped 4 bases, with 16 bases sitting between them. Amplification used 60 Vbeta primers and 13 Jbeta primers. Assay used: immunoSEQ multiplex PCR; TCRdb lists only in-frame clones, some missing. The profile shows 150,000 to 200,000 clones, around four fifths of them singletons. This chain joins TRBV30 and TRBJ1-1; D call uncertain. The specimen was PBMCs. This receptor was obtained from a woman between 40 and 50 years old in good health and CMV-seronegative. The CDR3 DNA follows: TGTGCCTCAAGCGACCACGTAGGCACTGAAGCTTTCTTT. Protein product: CASSDHVGTEAFF. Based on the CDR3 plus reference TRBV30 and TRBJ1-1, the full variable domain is SQTIHQWPATLVQPVGSPLSLECTVEGTSNPNLYWYRQAAGRGLQLLFYSVGIGQISSEVPQNLSASRPQDRQFILSSKKLLLSDSGFYLCASSDHVGTEAFFGQGTRLTVV.